This T cell receptor beta chain was sequenced for a study of blood T cell repertoires in COVID-19. Overall study context: PBMCs, B-cell-depleted T cells, or T cells were the source of the cDNA or gDNA that made up the material.

There are 14 residues in the CDR3. Germline V gives CDR1 SGHRS, CDR2 YFSETQ. V lost 4 bases and J lost 8; bases outside the gene matches: 7. Using immunoSEQ multiplex PCR, the repertoire was profiled, and TCRdb retains in-frame clones only, with some absent. The profile shows 15,000 to 20,000 clones, around 90% of them singletons. This receptor was identified in a man between 60 and 75 years old with active COVID-19. The chain is built from TRBV5-1 and TRBJ2-1, with 9 bases aligning to TRBD1. Sequencing was carried out using peripheral blood. The CDR3 spells CASSRGDRAHEQFF. In nucleotides, the CDR3 is TGCGCCAGCAGCAGGGGGGACAGGGCCCATGAGCAGTTCTTC.